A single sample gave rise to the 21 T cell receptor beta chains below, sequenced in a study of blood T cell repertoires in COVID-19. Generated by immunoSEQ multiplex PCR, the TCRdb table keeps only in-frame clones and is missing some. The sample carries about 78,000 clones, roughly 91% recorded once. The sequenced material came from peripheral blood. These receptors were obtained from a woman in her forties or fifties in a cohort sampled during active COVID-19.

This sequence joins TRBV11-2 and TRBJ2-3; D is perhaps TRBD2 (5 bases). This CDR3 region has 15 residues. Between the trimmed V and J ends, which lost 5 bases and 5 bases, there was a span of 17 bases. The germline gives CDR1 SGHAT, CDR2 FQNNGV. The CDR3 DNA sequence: TGTGCCAGCAGCCCAATTGCAGGAGCGGTAGATACGCAGTATTTT. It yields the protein CASSPIAGAVDTQYF.

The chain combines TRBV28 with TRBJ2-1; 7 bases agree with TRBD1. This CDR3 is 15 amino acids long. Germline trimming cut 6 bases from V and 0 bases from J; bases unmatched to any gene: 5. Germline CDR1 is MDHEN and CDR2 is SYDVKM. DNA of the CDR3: TGTGCCAGCAGCCTCACAGGGGTCTCCTACAATGAGCAGTTCTTC. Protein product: CASSLTGVSYNEQFF.

CDR3 nucleotide sequence: TGTGCCAGCCTTCCTAGCGGGAGAAGGTACGAGCAGTACTTC. Translating gives CASLPSGRRYEQYF. V usage is TRBV6-5 and J usage is TRBJ2-7, with 10 bases that match TRBD2. The CDR3 runs to 14 residues. Germline loops: CDR1 MNHEY, CDR2 SVGAGI. The junction had 8 bases not matched to a gene; V was cut back by 8 bases and J by 4 bases.

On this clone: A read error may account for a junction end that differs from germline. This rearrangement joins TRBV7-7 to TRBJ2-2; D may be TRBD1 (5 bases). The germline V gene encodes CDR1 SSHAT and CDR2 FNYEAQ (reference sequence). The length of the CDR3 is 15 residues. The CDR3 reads CASSPQARNTGELFF. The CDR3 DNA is TGTGCTAGCAGCCCACAGGCCAGAAACACCGGGGAGCTGTTTTTT.

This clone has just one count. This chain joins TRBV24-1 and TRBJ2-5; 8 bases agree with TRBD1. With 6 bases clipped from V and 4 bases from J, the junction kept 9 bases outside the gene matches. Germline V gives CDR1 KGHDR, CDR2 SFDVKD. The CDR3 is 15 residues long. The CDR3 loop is CATSTAEGQGETQYF. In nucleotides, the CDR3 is TGTGCCACCAGTACCGCTGAAGGACAGGGAGAGACCCAGTACTTC.

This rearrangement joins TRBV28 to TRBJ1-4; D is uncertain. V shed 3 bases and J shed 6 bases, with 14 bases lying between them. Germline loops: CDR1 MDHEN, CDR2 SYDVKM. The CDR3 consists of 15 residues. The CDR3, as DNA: TGTGCCAGCAGTTTGGGAGGCATTAGGGATGAAAAACTGTTTTTT. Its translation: CASSLGGIRDEKLFF.

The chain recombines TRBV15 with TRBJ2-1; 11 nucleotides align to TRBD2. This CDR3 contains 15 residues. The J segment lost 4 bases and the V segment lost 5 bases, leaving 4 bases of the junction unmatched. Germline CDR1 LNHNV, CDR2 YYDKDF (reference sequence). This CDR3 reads CATSLLAGGYNEQFF. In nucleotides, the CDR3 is TGTGCCACCAGCCTTCTAGCGGGGGGTTACAATGAGCAGTTCTTC.

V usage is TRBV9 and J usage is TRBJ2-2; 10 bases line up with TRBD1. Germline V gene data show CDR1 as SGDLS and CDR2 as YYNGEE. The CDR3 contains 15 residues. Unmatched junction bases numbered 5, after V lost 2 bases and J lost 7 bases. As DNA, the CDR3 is TGTGCCAGCAGCGTTGACAGGGGGCTCGTCGGGGAGCTGTTTTTT. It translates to CASSVDRGLVGELFF.

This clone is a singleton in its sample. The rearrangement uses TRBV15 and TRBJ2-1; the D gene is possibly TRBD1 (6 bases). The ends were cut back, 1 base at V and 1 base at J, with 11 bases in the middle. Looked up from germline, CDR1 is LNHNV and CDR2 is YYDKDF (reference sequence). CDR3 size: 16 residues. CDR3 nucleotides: TGTGCCACCAGCAGAGGGGGCAGGGGATCCTACAATGAGCAGTTCTTC. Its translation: CATSRGGRGSYNEQFF.

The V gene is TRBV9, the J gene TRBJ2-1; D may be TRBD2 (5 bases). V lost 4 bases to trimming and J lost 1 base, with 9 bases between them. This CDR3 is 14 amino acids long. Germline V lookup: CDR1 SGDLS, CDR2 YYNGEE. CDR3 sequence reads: CASSSRGSYNEQFF. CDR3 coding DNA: TGTGCCAGCAGCTCCCGGGGTTCCTACAATGAGCAGTTCTTC.

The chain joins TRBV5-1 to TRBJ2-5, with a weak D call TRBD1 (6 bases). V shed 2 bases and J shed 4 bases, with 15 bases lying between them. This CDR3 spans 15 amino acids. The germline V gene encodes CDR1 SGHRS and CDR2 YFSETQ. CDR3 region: CASSLQMDSPETQYF. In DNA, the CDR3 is TGCGCCAGCAGCTTACAAATGGACAGTCCAGAGACCCAGTACTTC.

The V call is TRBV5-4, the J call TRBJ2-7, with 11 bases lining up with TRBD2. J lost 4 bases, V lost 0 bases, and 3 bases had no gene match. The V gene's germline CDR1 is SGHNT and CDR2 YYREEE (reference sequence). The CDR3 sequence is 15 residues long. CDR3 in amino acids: CASSLVASGRYEQYF. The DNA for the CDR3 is TGTGCCAGCAGCTTGGTGGCTAGCGGGAGGTACGAGCAGTACTTC.

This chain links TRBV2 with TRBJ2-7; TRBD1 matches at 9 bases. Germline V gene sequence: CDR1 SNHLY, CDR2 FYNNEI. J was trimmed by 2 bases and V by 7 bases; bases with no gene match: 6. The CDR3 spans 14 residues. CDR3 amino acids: CASTGTGKAYEQYF. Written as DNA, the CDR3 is TGTGCCAGCACTGGGACAGGGAAAGCCTACGAGCAGTACTTC.

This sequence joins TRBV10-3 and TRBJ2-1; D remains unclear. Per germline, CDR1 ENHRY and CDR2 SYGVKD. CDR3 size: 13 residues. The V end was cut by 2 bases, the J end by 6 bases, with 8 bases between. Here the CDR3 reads CAISEPSFNEQFF. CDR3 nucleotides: TGTGCCATCAGTGAGCCTTCGTTCAATGAGCAGTTCTTC.

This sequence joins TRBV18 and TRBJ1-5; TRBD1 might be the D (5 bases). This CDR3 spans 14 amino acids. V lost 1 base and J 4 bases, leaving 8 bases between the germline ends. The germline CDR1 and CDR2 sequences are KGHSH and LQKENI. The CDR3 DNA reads TGTGCCAGCTCACCACAGGGGCCAAATCAGCCCCAGCATTTT. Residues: CASSPQGPNQPQHF.

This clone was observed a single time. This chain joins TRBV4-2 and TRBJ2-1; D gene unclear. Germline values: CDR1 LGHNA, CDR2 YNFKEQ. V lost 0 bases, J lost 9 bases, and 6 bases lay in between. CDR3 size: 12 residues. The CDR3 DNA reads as TGTGCCAGCAGCCAAGATAGAATTGAGCAGTTCTTC. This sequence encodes CASSQDRIEQFF.

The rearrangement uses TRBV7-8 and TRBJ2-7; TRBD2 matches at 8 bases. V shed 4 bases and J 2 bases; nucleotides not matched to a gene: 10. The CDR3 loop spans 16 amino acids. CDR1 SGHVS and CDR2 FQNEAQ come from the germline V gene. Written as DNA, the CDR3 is TGTGCCAGCAGCTGGGGCGGAGGAGCGGGAGCCTACGAGCAGTACTTC. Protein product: CASSWGGGAGAYEQYF.

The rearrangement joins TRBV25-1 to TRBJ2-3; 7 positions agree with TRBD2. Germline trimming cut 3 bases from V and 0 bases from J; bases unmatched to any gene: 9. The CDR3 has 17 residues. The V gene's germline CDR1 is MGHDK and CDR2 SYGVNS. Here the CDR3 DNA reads TGTGCCAGCAGTGAGGGGGGGTTGGGTCCTAGCACAGATACGCAGTATTTT. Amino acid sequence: CASSEGGLGPSTDTQYF.

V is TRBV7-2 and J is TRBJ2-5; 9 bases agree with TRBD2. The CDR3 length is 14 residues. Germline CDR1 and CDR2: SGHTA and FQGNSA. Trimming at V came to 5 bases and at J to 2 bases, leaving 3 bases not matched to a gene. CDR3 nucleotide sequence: TGTGCCAGCAGCCCGGGACTAGCACAAGAGACCCAGTACTTC. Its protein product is CASSPGLAQETQYF.

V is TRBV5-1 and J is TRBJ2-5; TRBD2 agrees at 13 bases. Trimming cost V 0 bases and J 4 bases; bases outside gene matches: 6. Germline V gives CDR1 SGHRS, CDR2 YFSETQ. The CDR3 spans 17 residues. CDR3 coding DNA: TGCGCCAGCAGCTTGGAACTAGCGGGAGGGCTGGTAGAGACCCAGTACTTC. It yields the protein CASSLELAGGLVETQYF.

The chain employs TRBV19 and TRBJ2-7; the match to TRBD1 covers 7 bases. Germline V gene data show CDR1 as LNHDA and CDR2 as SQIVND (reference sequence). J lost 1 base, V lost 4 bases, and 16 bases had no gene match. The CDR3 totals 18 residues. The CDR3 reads CASSRGPLTGLDSYEQYF. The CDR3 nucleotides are TGTGCCAGTAGTAGAGGCCCCCTGACAGGGCTTGATTCCTACGAGCAGTACTTC.